This passage covers 14 T cell receptor beta chains from one sample sequenced in a study of blood T cell repertoires in COVID-19 (dated by TCRdb to 2018 to 2021). Receptors were amplified or captured by the immunoSEQ multiplex PCR assay. TCRdb's version of the immuneACCESS table is confined to in-frame rearrangements and falls short of the full clone set. An unresolved V gene accounts for under half of the shortfall where checked; the remainder is of unknown origin. For this sample there are a few hundred thousand clones; around 89% appear just once. Roughly 1.7% of the sample is taken by the ten largest. What was sequenced was peripheral blood. These TCRs come from a man in his 70s with acute or convalescent COVID-19.

This chain connects TRBV7-8 to TRBJ2-2, with 7 bases matching TRBD1. CDR1 and CDR2 (germline): SGHVS, FQNEAQ. V lost 5 bases to trimming and J lost 4 bases; unmatched junction nucleotides: 7. The CDR3 loop spans 15 amino acids. The CDR3 protein is CASSPRQGFTGELFF. The CDR3 DNA reads as TGTGCCAGCAGCCCACGACAGGGATTCACCGGGGAGCTGTTTTTT.

This sequence joins TRBV24-1 and TRBJ2-2; 7 bases fit TRBD1. The CDR3 is 12 amino acids. J was trimmed by 4 bases and V by 11 bases; bases with no gene match: 3. Germline assignment: CDR1 KGHDR and CDR2 SFDVKD. The CDR3 loop reads CASRDSTGELFF. The DNA of the CDR3 is TGTGCCAGCCGGGACAGCACCGGGGAGCTGTTTTTT.

This chain links TRBV28 with TRBJ2-1; 10 bases agree with TRBD2. CDR1 is MDHEN, CDR2 SYDVKM, per germline. J was trimmed by 0 bases and V by 4 bases; bases with no gene match: 6. This CDR3 is built from 17 residues. The CDR3 is CASSSTSGVSSYNEQFF. In nucleotides, the CDR3 is TGTGCCAGCAGTTCCACTAGCGGGGTTAGCTCCTACAATGAGCAGTTCTTC.

The chain carries TRBV7-2 and TRBJ2-1; D call uncertain. CDR3 length equals 14 residues. V lost 2 bases, J lost 5 bases, and 10 bases lay in between. Germline V gene sequence: CDR1 SGHTA, CDR2 FQGNSA. CDR3 in amino acids: CASSLNLRNNEQFF. In DNA, the CDR3 is TGTGCCAGCAGCTTAAATCTCAGAAACAATGAGCAGTTCTTC.

This clone occurred once. The rearrangement links TRBV6-6 to TRBJ1-5, with 7 positions matching TRBD1. This CDR3 is built from 15 residues. After removal of 5 bases from V and 6 bases from J, the junction contained 10 bases not matched to a gene. CDR1 is MNHNY and CDR2 is SVGAGI in the germline V gene (reference sequence). CDR3 region: CASSPERGQVQPQHF. DNA for the CDR3: TGTGCCAGCAGTCCCGAGAGGGGGCAGGTTCAGCCCCAGCATTTT.

This clone was seen once. The V gene is TRBV5-8, the J gene TRBJ1-2; D might be TRBD1 (6 bases). The germline gives CDR1 SGHTS, CDR2 YDEGEE. The CDR3 loop spans 13 amino acids. The germline V and J ends were trimmed by 4 bases and 7 bases, with 14 bases remaining between them. The CDR3 nucleotides read TGTGCCAGCAGCGTAAACCGGGACATTGGCTACACCTTC. It codes for CASSVNRDIGYTF.

This chain connects TRBV4-1 to TRBJ2-5; 11 nucleotides match TRBD1. Germline values: CDR1 MGHRA, CDR2 YSYEKL. The CDR3 spans 16 residues. After removal of 6 bases from V and 2 bases from J, the junction contained 8 bases not matched to a gene. This chain's CDR3 is CASRRTGGVFQETQYF. The DNA of the CDR3 is TGCGCCAGCAGACGGACAGGGGGCGTTTTTCAAGAGACCCAGTACTTC.

The V and J genes are TRBV9 and TRBJ2-5, with a tentative D call TRBD2 (6 bases). Germline V lookup: CDR1 SGDLS, CDR2 YYNGEE. V shed 6 bases and J shed 2 bases, with 11 bases lying between them. This CDR3 spans 13 amino acids. CDR3 DNA sequence: TGTGCCAGCAATCCTAGCGCTCAAGAGACCCAGTACTTC. Translating gives CASNPSAQETQYF.

The rearrangement links TRBV7-9 to TRBJ2-6; D is perhaps TRBD2 (5 bases). The V end was cut by 3 bases, the J end by 1 base, with 7 bases between. The CDR3 is 15 residues long. Germline V gives CDR1 SEHNR, CDR2 FQNEAQ (reference sequence). The CDR3 loop reads CASSFGGSGANVLTF. Here the CDR3 DNA reads TGTGCCAGCAGCTTTGGCGGGTCTGGGGCCAACGTCCTGACTTTC.

V usage is TRBV18 and J usage is TRBJ2-7; 7 nucleotides align to TRBD1. This CDR3 contains 15 residues. From germline, CDR1 is KGHSH and CDR2 LQKENI. With V trimmed by 0 bases and J by 2 bases, 4 bases remained unmatched. The CDR3 bases are TGTGCCAGCTCACCACCAGAGGGACAGCCCTACGAGCAGTACTTC. Its protein is CASSPPEGQPYEQYF. The entire variable domain, with the rest obtained from reference TRBV18 and TRBJ2-7, is as follows: NAGVMQNPRHLVRRRGQEARLRCSPMKGHSHVYWYRQLPEEGLKFMVYLQKENIIDESGMPKERFSAEFPKEGPSILRIQQVVRGDSAAYFCASSPPEGQPYEQYFGPGTRLTVT.

The V gene is TRBV9, the J gene TRBJ2-1; 10 bases fit TRBD2. This CDR3 contains 16 residues. Looked up from germline, CDR1 is SGDLS and CDR2 is YYNGEE. The V gene end was trimmed by 0 bases and the J gene end by 7 bases; junction bases not matched to a gene: 7. As DNA, the CDR3 is TGTGCCAGCAGCGTAGAGGCGGCTAGCGGGAGTAATGAGCAGTTCTTC. It is translated as CASSVEAASGSNEQFF.

This chain uses TRBV29-1 with TRBJ2-1; 11 bases agree with TRBD1. The CDR3 has 13 amino acids. Germline V gene data show CDR1 as SQVTM and CDR2 as ANQGSEA. V was clipped by 4 bases and J by 8 bases; unmatched bases: 4. The CDR3 DNA reads TGCAGCGTTGGCGGGACAGGGGGAGATGAGCAGTTCTTC. Translation: CSVGGTGGDEQFF.

This rearrangement joins TRBV2 to TRBJ1-1; D is unresolved. Germline V gene lookup returns CDR1 SNHLY and CDR2 FYNNEI. This CDR3 has 15 amino acids. V lost 3 bases to trimming and J lost 6 bases, with 17 bases between them. This CDR3 is CASSDWAPGSSEAFF. Written as DNA, the CDR3 is TGTGCCAGCAGTGATTGGGCCCCGGGGAGCTCTGAAGCTTTCTTT. Together with reference TRBV2 and TRBJ1-1, the CDR3 gives the full variable domain: EPEVTQTPSHQVTQMGQEVILRCVPISNHLYFYWYRQILGQKVEFLVSFYNNEISEKSEIFDDQFSVERPDGSNFTLKIRSTKLEDSAMYFCASSDWAPGSSEAFFGQGTRLTVV.

The chain recombines TRBV3-1 (or the pseudogene TRBV3-2) with TRBJ1-1; D gene unclear. V lost 0 bases and J 1 base, leaving 6 bases between the germline ends. Germline-derived CDR1 and CDR2 are LGHDT and YNNKEL (reference sequence). CDR3 length: 14 amino acids. In DNA, the CDR3 is TGTGCCAGCAGCCAAGATGGAGGGAACACTGAAGCTTTCTTT. This gives the protein CASSQDGGNTEAFF.